The 24 T cell receptor beta chains below come from one sample, sequenced in a study of cytomegalovirus exposure and HLA in healthy donors. The primer mix had 60 Vbeta and 13 Jbeta primers. Libraries were prepared by immunoSEQ multiplex PCR; TCRdb keeps only in-frame clonotypes and omits some of them. The table lists under 100,000 clones. The sample taken for sequencing was PBMCs. The source of these receptors is a woman younger than 45 in good health and CMV-seronegative.

The chain links TRBV5-4 to TRBJ2-7; no clear D. Deletions cut 1 base from V and 0 bases from J, with 11 bases between. CDR1 and CDR2 (germline): SGHNT, YYREEE (reference sequence). This CDR3 comprises 15 residues. The CDR3 here is CASSLSTRNSYEQYF. CDR3 coding DNA: TGTGCCAGCAGCTTGTCCACGAGGAACTCCTACGAGCAGTACTTC.

The V gene is TRBV27, the J gene TRBJ2-5, with a tentative D call TRBD2 (7 bases). In germline, CDR1 is MNHEY, CDR2 SMNVEV (reference sequence). This CDR3 spans 16 amino acids. With 2 bases removed from V and 1 base from J, the gap between germline ends came to 14 bases. CDR3 sequence: CASSLRGEGRQETQYF. CDR3 coding DNA: TGTGCCAGCAGTTTAAGGGGGGAGGGCCGCCAAGAGACCCAGTACTTC.

The V call is TRBV28, the J call TRBJ1-1; the match to TRBD1 covers 8 bases. The CDR3 is 17 residues long. From germline, CDR1 is MDHEN and CDR2 SYDVKM. The J segment lost 8 bases and the V segment lost 6 bases, leaving 20 bases of the junction unmatched. The CDR3 DNA reads as TGTGCCAGCAGCTCCCCCGGACAGGGAGCTTTAGGTGGGGAAGCTTTCTTT. It yields the protein CASSSPGQGALGGEAFF.

This chain's CDR3 is CASSPWGASGSTDTQYF. CDR3 in DNA: TGTGCCAGTAGTCCTTGGGGGGCTAGCGGGAGCACAGATACGCAGTATTTT. This rearrangement joins TRBV19 to TRBJ2-3; the match to TRBD2 covers 8 bases. The V gene's germline CDR1 is LNHDA and CDR2 SQIVND (reference sequence). Trimming removed 5 bases from V and 0 bases from J; junction bases left unmatched: 10. The CDR3 is 17 residues long.

The chain combines TRBV4-1 with TRBJ2-5; 8 bases align to TRBD1. CDR3 size: 15 residues. V lost 1 base to trimming and J lost 1 base; unmatched junction nucleotides: 2. Germline V gene data show CDR1 as MGHRA and CDR2 as YSYEKL. The DNA for the CDR3 is TGCGCCAGCAGCCAAGGAACAGGGGGCCAAGAGACCCAGTACTTC. It translates to CASSQGTGGQETQYF.

The chain couples TRBV4-1 to TRBJ1-5; 7 bases line up with TRBD1. The V gene end was trimmed by 0 bases and the J gene end by 6 bases; junction bases not matched to a gene: 5. Germline-derived CDR1 and CDR2 are MGHRA and YSYEKL. This CDR3 is built from 15 residues. The CDR3: CASSQDLGDSQPQHF. As DNA, the CDR3 is TGCGCCAGCAGCCAAGATCTAGGGGACAGTCAGCCCCAGCATTTT.

This sequence joins TRBV7-3 and TRBJ2-1, with 11 nucleotides matching TRBD2. The CDR3 contains 15 residues. V shed 5 bases, J shed 0 bases, and the junction held 0 bases outside the gene matches. CDR1 and CDR2 from the germline V gene are SGHTA and FQGTGA. As DNA, the CDR3 is TGTGCCAGCAGCACTAGCGGGAGCTCCTACAATGAGCAGTTCTTC. It codes for CASSTSGSSYNEQFF.

The CDR3 DNA sequence: TGTGCCAGCAGTGAATTCGGCGGGAGGGATCCCGATACGCAGTATTTT. It codes for CASSEFGGRDPDTQYF. The V and J genes are TRBV6-1 and TRBJ2-3, with 9 nucleotides matching TRBD2. Germline CDR1 reads MNHNS; CDR2 reads SASEGT. The CDR3 extends over 16 amino acids. V lost 2 bases to trimming and J lost 6 bases; unmatched junction nucleotides: 9.

This chain uses TRBV19 with TRBJ1-5, with 7 bases identical to TRBD1. Trimming at V came to 5 bases and at J to 6 bases, leaving 7 bases not matched to a gene. From germline, CDR1 is LNHDA and CDR2 SQIVND (reference sequence). The length of the CDR3 is 14 residues. The DNA of the CDR3 is TGTGCCAGTAGTCGACAGGGTCCAAGTCAGCCCCAGCATTTT. This gives the protein CASSRQGPSQPQHF.

The chain combines TRBV4-2 with TRBJ2-1, with TRBD1 as a possible D gene (5 bases). The CDR3 has 15 amino acids. The V gene's germline CDR1 is LGHNA and CDR2 YNFKEQ. Between the trimmed V and J ends, which lost 0 bases and 4 bases, there was a span of 10 bases. CDR3 loop: CASSQEFPGYNEQFF. For the CDR3, the DNA is TGTGCCAGCAGCCAAGAATTTCCAGGGTACAATGAGCAGTTCTTC.

The chain links TRBV25-1 to TRBJ1-2; perhaps TRBD1 as D (5 bases). V lost 1 base and J lost 6, with 12 bases in between. The CDR3 has 14 residues. CDR1 and CDR2 from the germline V gene are MGHDK and SYGVNS. CDR3: CASSEFEEGHGYTF. Here the CDR3 DNA reads TGTGCCAGCAGTGAATTCGAGGAGGGGCATGGCTACACCTTC.

J is TRBJ2-5 and V is TRBV29-1, with 11 bases matching TRBD1. The CDR3 has 13 residues. Germline V lookup: CDR1 SQVTM, CDR2 ANQGSEA. Trimming removed 6 bases from V and 7 bases from J; junction bases left unmatched: 7. The CDR3 DNA sequence: TGCAGCGTCGCTAAAGGGACAGGGGGGACCCAGTACTTC. This codes for CSVAKGTGGTQYF.

CDR3 loop: CASSARDRGYTF. CDR3 nucleotide sequence: TGTGCCAGCAGTGCCAGGGACAGGGGGTACACCTTC. The chain is built from TRBV2 and TRBJ1-2; 11 bases align to TRBD1. CDR3 size: 12 residues. Germline V lookup: CDR1 SNHLY, CDR2 FYNNEI. Trimming cost V 4 bases and J 11 bases; bases outside gene matches: 3.

The chain uses TRBV4-1 and TRBJ1-4; D may be TRBD1 (6 bases). This CDR3 has 14 residues. The germline CDR1 and CDR2 sequences are MGHRA and YSYEKL. Trimming removed 3 bases at V and 8 bases at J, with 13 bases between. CDR3: CASSQGHGDEKLFF. CDR3 in DNA: TGCGCCAGCAGCCAGGGACACGGCGACGAAAAACTGTTTTTT.

The chain recombines TRBV27 with TRBJ1-2, with 9 bases aligning to TRBD1. The CDR3 loop spans 13 amino acids. Germline values: CDR1 MNHEY, CDR2 SMNVEV (reference sequence). The J segment lost 12 bases and the V segment lost 6 bases, leaving 11 bases of the junction unmatched. The CDR3 sequence is CASRTGTGRNHTF. The CDR3 DNA reads as TGTGCCAGCAGGACCGGGACAGGGAGGAACCACACCTTC.

The chain joins TRBV4-1 to TRBJ2-3, with D possibly matching TRBD2 (6 bases). Germline assignment: CDR1 MGHRA and CDR2 YSYEKL. The V and J ends lost 3 bases and 6 bases respectively, with 13 bases between them. The CDR3 sequence is 14 residues long. CDR3 DNA sequence: TGCGCCAGCAGCCACTCGGGACTCCGGGATACGCAGTATTTT. Protein product: CASSHSGLRDTQYF.

The CDR3 sequence is CSFSGTHGNTIYF. Written as DNA, the CDR3 is TGCAGCTTTTCCGGGACTCATGGGAACACCATATATTTT. The J gene is TRBJ1-3, the V gene TRBV29-1; weak D call: TRBD1 (5 bases). The V end lost 8 bases, the J end lost 7 bases, and 18 bases lay between the germline ends. The CDR3 is 13 amino acids. In germline, CDR1 is SQVTM, CDR2 ANQGSEA.

The V call is TRBV5-4, the J call TRBJ2-1, with 7 bases fitting TRBD2. CDR1 is SGHNT, CDR2 YYREEE, per germline (reference sequence). CDR3 size: 15 residues. After removal of 0 bases from V and 3 bases from J, the junction contained 3 bases not matched to a gene. CDR3 nucleotides: TGTGCCAGCAGCTTGGTTGGGGGGGGCTACAATGAGCAGTTCTTC. Translated, it gives CASSLVGGGYNEQFF.

The gene calls are TRBV7-9 and TRBJ2-1, with 8 bases matching TRBD2. Germline assignment: CDR1 SEHNR and CDR2 FQNEAQ (reference sequence). Losses at the gene ends were 6 bases for V and 6 bases for J; bases not matched to a gene: 7. The CDR3 contains 14 residues. This chain's CDR3 is CASRDGTRRNEQFF. CDR3 in DNA: TGTGCCAGCAGAGATGGGACTAGACGCAATGAGCAGTTCTTC.

The chain's CDR3 is CANDRGRANEKLFF. DNA for the CDR3: TGTGCCAACGACAGGGGTCGAGCTAATGAAAAACTGTTTTTT. The chain carries TRBV10-3 and TRBJ1-4; 8 bases match TRBD1. The CDR3 is 14 amino acids. Looked up from germline, CDR1 is ENHRY and CDR2 is SYGVKD. V shed 10 bases and J 3 bases; nucleotides not matched to a gene: 7.

V gene TRBV5-1 combines with J gene TRBJ2-2; D is perhaps TRBD2 (5 bases). This CDR3 has 15 amino acids. CDR1 and CDR2 from the germline V gene are SGHRS and YFSETQ. Trimming cost V 1 base and J 3 bases, with 10 bases left between them. The CDR3 sequence: CASSLHGVDTGELFF. The DNA of the CDR3 is TGCGCCAGCAGCTTGCACGGGGTAGACACCGGGGAGCTGTTTTTT.

The chain uses TRBV7-9 and TRBJ2-3; D possibly corresponds to TRBD2 (5 bases). Trimming took 2 bases from V and 6 from J, leaving 9 bases between them. Germline CDR1 is SEHNR and CDR2 is FQNEAQ (reference sequence). This CDR3 is built from 13 residues. The CDR3 sequence: CASSLRESDTQYF. In nucleotides, the CDR3 is TGTGCCAGCAGCTTAAGGGAGTCGGATACGCAGTATTTT. The full variable domain, its missing parts supplied by reference TRBV7-9 and TRBJ2-3, is DTGVSQNPRHKITKRGQNVTFRCDPISEHNRLYWYRQTLGQGPEFLTYFQNEAQLEKSRLLSDRFSAERPKGSFSTLEIQRTEQGDSAMYLCASSLRESDTQYFGPGTRLTVL.

The CDR3 region has the DNA TGTGCCAGCAGCTTGCCACTAGCGGGAGTCGATGAGCAGTTCTTC. This codes for CASSLPLAGVDEQFF. This chain uses TRBV5-4 with TRBJ2-1, with 11 bases lining up with TRBD2. Germline trimming cut 1 base from V and 8 bases from J; bases unmatched to any gene: 5. Germline loops: CDR1 SGHNT, CDR2 YYREEE (reference sequence). The CDR3 has 15 amino acids.

The V gene is TRBV5-4, the J gene TRBJ1-4, with D unclear. Germline V gives CDR1 SGHNT, CDR2 YYREEE (reference sequence). V was pared by 4 bases and J by 0 bases, with 7 bases between. CDR3 length: 14 amino acids. The chain's CDR3 is CASSRGATNEKLFF. Written as DNA, the CDR3 is TGTGCCAGCAGCCGCGGTGCAACTAATGAAAAACTGTTTTTT.